This is a list of T cell receptor beta chains from one sample in a study of T cell responses to AZD1222 COVID-19 vaccine. Sequenced by immunoSEQ multiplex PCR; TCRdb stores in-frame clones only, minus some. The sample has approximately 150,000 clones, approximately 89% seen once. The sample here was peripheral blood, taken on day 0 of AZD1222 vaccination. These receptors came from an adult in good health. Each CDR3 is given with its conserved first and last residue. D genes are given only for firm matches. Size values are once, few and many counts, or a class for expanded clones, and some rows have none.

J: TRBJ2-4
D: TRBD2
size: -
V: TRBV15
DNA: TGTGCCACCAGCAGAGTAGCAGGCGGGAGGGCGAACATTCAGTACTTC
CDR3: CATSRVAGGRANIQYF

J: TRBJ2-7
D: TRBD1
size: -
V: TRBV24-1
DNA: TGTGCCACCAGCCAGCCATTGGGGACAGGTCCTTACGAGCAGTACTTC
CDR3: CATSQPLGTGPYEQYF

J: TRBJ2-7
D: -
size: -
V: TRBV28
DNA: TGTGCCAGCAGTTTATGGATAGGGGATTCCGAGCAGTACTTC
CDR3: CASSLWIGDSEQYF

J: TRBJ2-7
D: TRBD1
size: -
V: TRBV5-8
DNA: TGTGCCAGCAGCTGGGGACAGGTTCATTCCTACGAGCAGTACTTC
CDR3: CASSWGQVHSYEQYF

J: TRBJ2-7
D: -
size: -
V: TRBV11-3
DNA: TGTGCCAGTCTCGCCGTGGGCCTCCATCCTTTCTCCTACGAGCAGTACTTC
CDR3: CASLAVGLHPFSYEQYF

J: TRBJ1-1
D: -
size: -
V: TRBV23-1
DNA: TGCGCCAGCAGTCACCCGGACAGAGCGGAGAACACTGAAGCTTTCTTT
CDR3: CASSHPDRAENTEAFF

J: TRBJ2-7
D: TRBD1
size: once
V: TRBV14
DNA: TGTGCCAGCAGCCAACAGGGGGCCTACTACGAGCAGTACTTC
CDR3: CASSQQGAYYEQYF

J: TRBJ2-7
D: TRBD1
size: -
V: TRBV6-5
DNA: TGTGCCAGCAGTTACGTAACAGGGGACGAGCAGTACTTC
CDR3: CASSYVTGDEQYF

J: TRBJ1-5
D: -
size: -
V: TRBV6-5
DNA: TGTGCCAGCAGCCGGCAGGGTAACGGGCAGCCCCAGCATTTT
CDR3: CASSRQGNGQPQHF

J: TRBJ2-1
D: TRBD2
size: -
V: TRBV9
DNA: TGTGCCAGCAGCCCAAGGCGGACTAGCTACAATGAGCAGTTCTTC
CDR3: CASSPRRTSYNEQFF

J: TRBJ2-1
D: TRBD2
size: -
V: TRBV7-9
DNA: TGTGCCAGCAGCACGGGACTAGCGGGACCTCTTGGTGAGCAGTTCTTC
CDR3: CASSTGLAGPLGEQFF

J: TRBJ2-1
D: TRBD2
size: few
V: TRBV15
DNA: TGTGCCACCAGCAGAGGGGGAGCGGGAGCCTTCGACAATGAGCAGTTCTTC
CDR3: CATSRGGAGAFDNEQFF

J: TRBJ1-1
D: -
size: -
V: TRBV11-3
DNA: TGTGCCAGCAGCGTGGCGGAGAACACTGAAGCTTTCTTT
CDR3: CASSVAENTEAFF

J: TRBJ1-5
D: -
size: -
V: TRBV30
DNA: TGTGCCTGGAGTCGGATCAATCAGCCCCAGCATTTT
CDR3: CAWSRINQPQHF

J: TRBJ1-2
D: -
size: once
V: TRBV6-5
DNA: TGTGCCTCCCAGTCCGGGGGCTCGGTTGGCTACACCTTC
CDR3: CASQSGGSVGYTF